This T cell receptor (beta chain) was found in a study of shared clonotypes between healthy human individuals (dated by TCRdb to the early 2020s). A note on the overall study: The cohort comprised a couple of women and a few men aged 18 to 49 years. For each donor, CD4 naive and CD4 memory were each given three plates, CD8 naive was given two plates, and CD8 memory was given one plate. To estimate repertoire size and how much clonotypes are shared between individuals, the study performed deep sequencing of blood TCR repertoires from roughly five healthy adults. Each donor's leukapheresis produced roughly between about 0.8 and 8.9 billion PBMCs. To increase sequencing depth and limit assay-specific biases, TCR repertoire library preparation and sequencing were carried out by different laboratories using diverse techniques.

This clone came up many times. Its target antigen remains unknown. The record has no base qualities; no much larger clone is one base away. The donors were healthy, HIV-negative adults with no recently reported acute infections or vaccinations. Only Caucasian adults living in Nashville, Tennessee, USA were represented among the donors. CD8 memory samples consisted of magnetically selected CD45RO+ cells combined with CCR7-negative CD45RA+ effector memory (TemRA) cells. Blood was collected by leukapheresis, and PBMCs were isolated by Ficoll-Histopaque density gradient centrifugation and then cryopreserved in liquid nitrogen vapor phase. Purity and quantity of every magnetically sorted T cell population were checked by analytical flow cytometry. Each sorted fraction had its genomic DNA isolated and then quantified by UV absorbance on a Nanodrop 2000c. Using the deep immunoSEQ assay, multiplex PCR amplified TCR CDR3 regions from genomic DNA. Genomic DNA extracted from each cell subset was distributed evenly over all wells of several immunoSEQ 96-well plates, and each plate served as one replicate. For sorted subsets, around 200 ng genomic DNA, equal to 25,000 to 35,000 T cell genomes, was loaded into each replicate PCR. Purified libraries were measured with a Qubit 3.0 fluorometer, size-checked on a Bioanalyzer 2100, and measured again with the KAPA Library Quantification kit. Each immunoSEQ 96-well plate was sequenced on its own single-read 150-cycle Illumina NextSeq 550 flow cell. Processing in the source paper ran as follows. Because the immunoSEQ output held only junctional sequences and lacked quality scores, the filtering could not match the filtering applied to full-length reads. Sequences were annotated with PyIR, a Python wrapper for IgBLAST v1.9, and V/J genes and CDR3 were assigned using IMGT germline references. Any read was removed if the V/J assignment was weak (E-value above 1e-6), the CDR3 was missing, or the read contained stop codons, out-of-frame junctions, or ambiguous translated residues. V3J clonotypes were defined as sequences sharing the same inferred V gene, J gene, and CDR3 amino acid sequence. To compute the percentage overlap between repertoires, the number of shared unique clonotypes was divided by the size of the smaller repertoire. Repertoire richness was assessed with RTK rarefaction, the Chao1 estimator, and Recon v2.1 estimates of unobserved clonotypes. Generation probabilities for all TCRbeta clonotypes obtained by the gDNA method from a few donors were computed using OLGA. TCRdb carries this immuneACCESS record with in-frame sequences only. Its versions omit some clonotypes, under half of them owing to an unresolved V gene in the studies checked, with the rest unexplained. The V and J calls and clone size are taken from that table; D and trimming were inferred from the DNA. In all, the sample holds approximately 100,000 clones, and under 70% of those were seen once. The ten largest make up roughly a quarter of the sample.

From the cysteine through the phenylalanine, the CDR3 covers 12 amino acids. The retained sequence is limited to the CDR3, 36 bases, with the frame set at the first base. Between the V and J ends, shortened by 5 bases and 10 bases respectively, the junction contains 14 bases. CDR1 MRHNA and CDR2 SNTAGT are derived from the germline V gene. The paper's findings and limits, for the study overall: Pairwise subsampling led to the expectation that sequencing depth would affect the degree of clonotype sharing among donors. Compared with non-shared clonotypes, clonotypes shared by all four sorted-subset donors had higher generation probabilities. The genetic and exposure-history diversity represented was limited by the small number of donors. Incomplete sequencing was indicated by rarefaction of sorted-subset datasets, despite the large sequencing depth. Sampling was restricted to blood, and TCR repertoires in tissue are likely to differ from TCR repertoires in blood. Larger estimated clonotype richness was generally found for naive subsets than for memory subsets. When four donors were compared, the shared fraction of clonotypes was approximately 5% for naive CD4, 3.5% for naive CD8, 2.3% for memory CD4, and around 0.37% for memory CD8.

Recombination connected TRBV6-4 to TRBJ1-1, with a weak D call of TRBD1 (6 bases match). This sequence was found in a woman aged 30 to 39 in good health. Material for sequencing was memory CD8+ T cells sorted from blood. The cell subset or site tag for this specimen amounts to: CD45RO+ cells pooled with CCR7-negative TemRA cells. The DNA reads TGTGCCAGCAGTAATACAGGGCGTGTAGCTTTCTTT. Its amino acids are CASSNTGRVAFF.